This TCR beta chain was observed in a study of cytomegalovirus exposure and HLA in healthy donors. This clone was seen a handful of times. Its target is unknown. The PCR ran on 60 Vbeta and 13 Jbeta primers. Sequenced by immunoSEQ multiplex PCR; TCRdb stores in-frame clones only, minus some. Among 150,000 to 200,000 clones, around 64% were seen once, and the ten largest hold approximately 3%. Study-wide results and limits: Despite most TCR sequences being rare, some public TCRs occurred in many donors.

This TCR was recovered from a woman in her 30s in good health and CMV-seronegative. Material: PBMCs.

The CDR3 coding sequence is TGTGCCACCAGCAGAGGGGGGACAGGGTCTAATGAGCAGTTCTTC. This sequence encodes CATSRGGTGSNEQFF. This chain connects TRBV15 to TRBJ2-1; 9 bases align to TRBD1. CDR1 and CDR2 from the germline V gene are LNHNV and YYDKDF (reference sequence). Germline trimming cut 1 base from V and 7 bases from J; bases unmatched to any gene: 5. This CDR3 is 15 amino acids long.